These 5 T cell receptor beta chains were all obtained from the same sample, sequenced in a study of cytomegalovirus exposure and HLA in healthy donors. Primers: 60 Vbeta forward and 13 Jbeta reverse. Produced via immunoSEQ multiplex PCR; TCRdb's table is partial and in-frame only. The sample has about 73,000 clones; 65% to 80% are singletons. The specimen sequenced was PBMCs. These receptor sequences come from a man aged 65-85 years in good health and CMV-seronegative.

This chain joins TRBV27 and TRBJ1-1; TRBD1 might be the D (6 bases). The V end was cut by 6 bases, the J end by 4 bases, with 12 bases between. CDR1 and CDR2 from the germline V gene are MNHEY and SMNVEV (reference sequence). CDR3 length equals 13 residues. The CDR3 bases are TGTGCCAGCAGCCCAGGGGCAGCCACTGAAGCTTTCTTT. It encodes CASSPGAATEAFF.

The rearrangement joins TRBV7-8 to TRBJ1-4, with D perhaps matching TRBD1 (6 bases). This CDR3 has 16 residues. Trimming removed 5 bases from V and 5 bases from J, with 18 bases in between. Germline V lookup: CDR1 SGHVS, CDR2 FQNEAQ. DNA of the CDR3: TGTGCCAGCAGCCCCTACGGATCAGGGGAGAATGAAAAACTGTTTTTT. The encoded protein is CASSPYGSGENEKLFF.

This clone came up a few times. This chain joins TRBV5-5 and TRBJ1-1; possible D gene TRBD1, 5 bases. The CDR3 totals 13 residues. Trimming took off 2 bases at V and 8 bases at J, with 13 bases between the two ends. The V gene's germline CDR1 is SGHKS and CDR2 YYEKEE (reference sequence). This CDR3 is CASSFLSPGEAFF. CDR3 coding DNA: TGTGCCAGCAGCTTTTTATCTCCAGGGGAAGCTTTCTTT.

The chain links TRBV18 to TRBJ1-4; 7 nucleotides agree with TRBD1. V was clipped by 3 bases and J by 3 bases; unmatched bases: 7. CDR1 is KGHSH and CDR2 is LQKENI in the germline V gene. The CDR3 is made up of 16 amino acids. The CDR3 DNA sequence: TGTGCCAGCTCACCGCGGGGTGACAGGGCTAATGAAAAACTGTTTTTT. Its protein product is CASSPRGDRANEKLFF.

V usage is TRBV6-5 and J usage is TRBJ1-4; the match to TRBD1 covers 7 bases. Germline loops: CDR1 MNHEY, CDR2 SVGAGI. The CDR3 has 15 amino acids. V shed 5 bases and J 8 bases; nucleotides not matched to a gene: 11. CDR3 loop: CASSTEGAPSEKLFF. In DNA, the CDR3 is TGTGCCAGCAGTACGGAGGGGGCGCCGAGCGAAAAACTGTTTTTT.